This TCR beta chain was profiled in a study of CD8 T cells in Susac syndrome. The study sequenced TCR beta in blood CD8+ and CD4+ T cells. The multiple sclerosis controls, all treatment-naive patients, had relapsing-remitting disease that was stable or active. It was negative isolation that provided the CD8+ and CD4+ T cells, whereas TEMRA cells were enriched by FACS. It was with random hexamers that 0.5 to 1 ug RNA was reverse transcribed. Across 54 Vbeta and 13 Jbeta, TCR beta CDR3 was amplified with immunoSEQ multiplex PCR. Each CDR3 protein gets one entry after TCRdb re-called the immunoSEQ multiplex PCR reads with MiXCR. The data contain over 350,000 distinct CDR3 sequences, 85% to 90% of them singletons. The clonotype was recovered from a human donor with multiple sclerosis. Sequencing used CD8+ T cells from PBMCs.

CDR3 amino acids: CAWSETVSTEAFF. CDR3 bases: TGTGCCTGGAGTGAGACAGTTTCGACTGAAGCTTTCTTT. The rearrangement links TRBV30 to TRBJ1-1; possible D gene TRBD1, 5 bases. CDR1 and CDR2 from the germline V gene are GTSNPN and SVGIG (reference sequence). The V gene lost 1 base and the J gene lost 5 bases, with 11 bases spanning the gap. The CDR3 loop spans 13 amino acids.